A selection of T cell receptor beta chains follows, all from one sample in a study of CD8+CD57+ T cells in acquired aplastic anemia. MiXCR, run by TCRdb on the reads, gives a single entry per CDR3 protein. The top ten hold approximately 44% of the sample, which has approximately 190,000 distinct CDR3 sequences, 64% seen once. Sequenced: sorted CD4+, CD8+, or CD8+CD57+ T cells (not recorded which) from PBMCs. These receptors were collected from a human donor with severe aplastic anemia or a healthy control (not recorded which). Both conserved end residues are part of each CDR3. The order of the fields is D gene, clone size, V gene, J gene, CDR3 protein, CDR3 DNA. D genes are given only for firm matches. For some rows the clone size is stated as once, few or many, or as a class when expanded; others skip it.

NA	NA	TRBV20-1	TRBJ2-7	CSAILGYEQYF	TGCAGTGCTATTCTGGGCTACGAGCAGTACTTC
NA	NA	TRBV10-2	TRBJ2-5	CASSAKSRYQETQYF	TGCGCCAGCAGTGCCAAGAGCAGGTACCAAGAGACCCAGTACTTC
TRBD1	many	TRBV20-1	TRBJ1-2	CSARQTGGGLSGYTF	TGCAGTGCTAGACAGACAGGGGGAGGTTTAAGTGGCTACACCTTC
NA	many	TRBV20-1	TRBJ2-3	CSAITSTQYF	TGCAGTGCAATTACATCTACGCAGTATTTT
NA	NA	TRBV10-3	TRBJ2-5	CAISESAGETQYF	TGTGCCATCAGTGAGTCGGCGGGGGAGACCCAGTACTTC
NA	many	TRBV7-6	TRBJ1-1	CASSPTEAFF	TGTGCCAGCAGCCCTACTGAAGCTTTCTTT
NA	few	TRBV7-9	TRBJ2-7	CASSPGPGRSSYEQYF	TGTGCCAGCAGCCCCGGACCGGGACGCAGCTCCTACGAGCAGTACTTC
NA	NA	TRBV24-1	TRBJ2-3	CATSDPWVLTDTQYF	TGTGCCACCAGTGATCCATGGGTGCTGACAGATACGCAGTATTTT
NA	NA	TRBV2	TRBJ1-1	CASSEGTQITEAFF	TGTGCCAGCAGTGAAGGGACACAGATCACTGAAGCTTTCTTT
NA	once	TRBV19	TRBJ2-7	CASSMTVVSYEQYF	TGTGCCAGTAGTATGACAGTTGTCTCCTACGAGCAGTACTTC
NA	few	TRBV10-3	TRBJ2-7	CAISESMALYEQYF	TGTGCCATCAGTGAGTCGATGGCGCTCTACGAGCAGTACTTC
TRBD2	once	TRBV12-3/TRBV12-4	TRBJ2-7	CASGGTSGSNEQYF	TGTGCCAGCGGGGGGACTAGCGGGAGTAACGAGCAGTACTTC
NA	NA	TRBV12-5	TRBJ2-7	CASRSVQSLSEQYF	TGTGCCAGCAGATCCGTACAGTCTCTCTCCGAGCAGTACTTC
NA	many	TRBV19	TRBJ1-2	CASTTPTQGPSYYGYTF	TGTGCCAGTACTACCCCCACACAGGGACCCTCCTACTATGGCTACACCTTC
NA	few	TRBV7-3	TRBJ2-7	CASTIRGGYEQYF	TGTGCCAGCACAATCCGGGGCGGATACGAGCAGTACTTC
NA	NA	TRBV12-3/TRBV12-4	TRBJ2-7	CASSLGRQYEQYF	TGTGCCAGCAGTTTAGGGAGACAGTACGAGCAGTACTTC
TRBD2	NA	TRBV19	TRBJ2-2	CASSIPALAGEAGELFF	TGTGCCAGTAGTATCCCGGCCCTAGCGGGAGAGGCCGGGGAGCTGTTTTTT
TRBD1	NA	TRBV27	TRBJ1-5	CASDPGGSNQPQHF	TGTGCCAGCGATCCAGGGGGCAGCAATCAGCCCCAGCATTTT
NA	few	TRBV28	TRBJ1-4	CASSLEDRTNEKLFF	TGTGCCAGCAGTTTAGAGGATCGAACTAATGAAAAACTGTTTTTT
NA	NA	TRBV9	TRBJ2-5	CASSGREAETQYF	TGTGCCAGCAGCGGAAGGGAAGCAGAGACCCAGTACTTC
TRBD1	NA	TRBV29-1	TRBJ1-1	CSVAGQGKTEAFF	TGCAGCGTGGCGGGACAGGGTAAAACTGAAGCTTTCTTT
NA	NA	TRBV27	TRBJ2-5	CASSLWGDEETQYF	TGTGCCAGCAGTTTATGGGGGGATGAGGAGACCCAGTACTTC
TRBD1	NA	TRBV20-1	TRBJ2-7	CSARGGRDRRSYEQYF	TGCAGTGCTAGGGGGGGCCGGGACAGGAGGTCCTACGAGCAGTACTTC
NA	few	TRBV25-1	TRBJ2-1	CASSEFVALEQFF	TGTGCCAGCAGTGAATTCGTTGCGTTAGAGCAGTTCTTC
NA	NA	TRBV2	TRBJ2-5	CASMVRWGETQYF	TGTGCCAGCATGGTTCGTTGGGGGGAGACCCAGTACTTC
NA	once	TRBV10-3	TRBJ2-7	CAIRVEGSPYEQYF	TGTGCCATCAGGGTCGAGGGCAGTCCCTACGAGCAGTACTTC
NA	few	TRBV7-8	TRBJ1-6	CASSRPNSPLHF	TGTGCCAGCAGCCGACCGAATTCACCCCTCCACTTT
NA	NA	TRBV7-6	TRBJ1-4	CATLRDNHRRGNEKLFF	TGTGCCACCCTGCGGGACAATCACCGCCGGGGGAACGAAAAACTGTTTTTT
NA	NA	TRBV20-1	TRBJ1-1	CSAVRGLDTEAFF	TGCAGTGCTGTGAGGGGATTGGACACTGAAGCTTTCTTT
NA	NA	TRBV7-2	TRBJ2-7	CASSPGAGQWPYEQYF	TGTGCCAGCAGCCCTGGCGCGGGTCAATGGCCCTACGAGCAGTACTTC
TRBD1	NA	TRBV5-1	TRBJ2-7	CASSWTGDEQYF	TGTGCCAGCAGCTGGACAGGGGACGAGCAGTACTTC
NA	NA	TRBV10-3	TRBJ2-3	CAIRSVRDTQYF	TGTGCCATCAGATCTGTGCGGGATACGCAGTATTTT
NA	NA	TRBV6-6	TRBJ2-3	CASSYSKVEGGTDTQYF	TGTGCCAGCAGTTACTCGAAGGTAGAGGGAGGCACAGATACGCAGTATTTT
NA	NA	TRBV29-1	TRBJ2-5	CSVEGRQYQETQYF	TGCAGCGTTGAGGGACGCCAGTACCAAGAGACCCAGTACTTC
TRBD1	NA	TRBV6-1	TRBJ1-4	CARQGALGNEKLFF	TGTGCCAGACAGGGGGCTCTGGGAAATGAAAAACTGTTTTTT
NA	NA	TRBV10-3	TRBJ1-3	CAISEGAGGNTIYF	TGTGCCATCAGTGAGGGGGCCGGTGGAAACACCATATATTTT
NA	NA	TRBV20-1	TRBJ2-5	CSARDLGGGRETQYF	TGCAGTGCTAGAGATTTGGGGGGCGGTCGGGAGACCCAGTACTTC
TRBD1	NA	TRBV19	TRBJ1-1	CASSIRQGETEAFF	TGTGCCAGTAGTATACGACAGGGGGAGACTGAAGCTTTCTTT